One sample yielded the 2 T cell receptor beta chains listed below, sequenced in a study of cytomegalovirus exposure and HLA in healthy donors. TCRdb keeps only in-frame clones here, not all; method: immunoSEQ multiplex PCR. The sample lists about 240,000 clones, just under 90% occurring once. Material for sequencing was PBMCs. These TCRs come from a man aged 18 to 35 in good health and CMV-seronegative.

This chain uses TRBV5-8 with TRBJ2-7; TRBD1 is a possible D gene (5 bases). The CDR3 is made up of 12 amino acids. Trimming stripped 2 bases from V and 5 bases from J, with 8 bases between. Germline loops: CDR1 SGHTS, CDR2 YDEGEE. CDR3 sequence: CASSFRVHEQYF. The CDR3 coding sequence is TGTGCCAGCAGCTTCAGGGTCCACGAGCAGTACTTC.

V gene TRBV21-1 combines with J gene TRBJ1-2; TRBD1 is the table's D call, not checked against the DNA. TRBV21-1 is a pseudogene. The CDR3 spans 12 residues. CDR3 loop: CAPPAGSYGYTF. CDR3 sequence (DNA): TGTGCCCCCCCGGCAGGGTCCTATGGCTACACCTTC.